This T cell receptor beta chain was identified during a study of T-cell reconstitution after alpha-beta-depleted transplantation in children. Study results and caveats: Expanded graft clones, several hundred of them, were reportedly the source of alpha-beta T cells about two months after transplant.

As it was prepared, the TCRbeta library received unique molecular identifiers. TCRdb recomputed calls from the PCR reads with MiXCR, one row per CDR3 protein. This sample has about 980,000 distinct CDR3 sequences; around 30% occur once, and the top ten carry under 30%. The ends were cut back, 0 bases at V and 10 bases at J, with 14 bases in the middle. Germline loops: CDR1 LGHNA, CDR2 YNFKEQ. This CDR3 region has 14 residues. This clonotype came up a few times. Antigen specificity is unknown. The sequence came from a boy under three years old who had a stem cell transplant for SCID, so the T cells may come from the graft donor. The J gene is TRBJ2-3, the V gene TRBV4-2, with a weak D call TRBD2 (6 bases). The sequences come from PBMCs, mostly from graft donor cells, collected 360 days after TCRalphabeta/CD19-depleted stem cell transplant. The CDR3 DNA reads as TGTGCCAGCAGCCAAGATCGCCTAGCGAGGGCGCAGTATTTT. This codes for CASSQDRLARAQYF.